Listed below are T cell receptor beta chains from one sample, sequenced in a study of PD-1 blockade in classical Hodgkin lymphoma. The method was immunoSEQ multiplex PCR; TCRdb's version includes in-frame clones alone and lacks a portion of them. This sample has more than 25,000 clones, with roughly 80% found just once. Sample: CD4+ T cells from blood, taken before the fourth cycle of nivolumab. Source of these receptors: a human donor with classical Hodgkin lymphoma. The conserved cysteine and the conserved F or W are not part of the CDR3 here. D genes are given only for firm matches.

J gene | V gene | D gene | CDR3 protein
TRBJ2-7 | TRBV6-1 | TRBD2 | ASSDTSGTYEQY
TRBJ2-7 | TRBV28 | . | ASSPSDGGGGYEQY
TRBJ1-2 | TRBV6-5 | . | ASTPLGAANYGYT
TRBJ2-5 | TRBV5-1 | TRBD1 | AGAAMGTGGGETQY
TRBJ2-3 | TRBV5-1 | TRBD1 | ASNPGQGVYTDTQY
TRBJ2-7 | TRBV29-1 | TRBD1 | SVDDGTGRYEQY
TRBJ2-2 | TRBV5-1 | TRBD2 | ASSPPSGGAGELF
TRBJ2-3 | TRBV5-1 | . | ASSPLNGDTDTQY
TRBJ1-4 | TRBV5-1 | TRBD1 | ASSFAGTENEKLF
TRBJ2-2 | TRBV5-1 | . | ASSNTDGTRGELF
TRBJ2-1 | TRBV11-2 | . | ASSFQGGRYNNEQF
TRBJ2-5 | TRBV6-5 | . | ASSYWAGTTQY
TRBJ1-4 | TRBV28 | . | ASTSETGTGNEKLF
TRBJ2-3 | TRBV7-9 | . | ASSLRVSSTDTQY
TRBJ2-3 | TRBV5-1 | . | ASSLSLQSTDTQY
TRBJ2-5 | TRBV4-1 | TRBD2 | ASSQIMSGGLQETQY
TRBJ2-2 | TRBV5-1 | . | ASNRLGAGELF
TRBJ1-2 | TRBV28 | . | ASREGRVVYGYT
TRBJ2-7 | TRBV5-1 | . | ASSEDPGTFLYEQY
TRBJ2-1 | TRBV15 | . | ATSRDTRWSSYNEQF
TRBJ2-5 | TRBV9 | TRBD2 | ASSVGLAGGETQY
TRBJ1-6 | TRBV5-6 | . | ASSLMGAGSPLH
TRBJ1-2 | TRBV28 | . | ASSLDHYGYT
TRBJ2-2 | TRBV5-1 | . | ASSLAGATGELF
TRBJ1-3 | TRBV5-1 | . | ASSPDGWVRNTIY
TRBJ2-7 | TRBV29-1 | . | SVRDGKDEQY
TRBJ2-5 | TRBV5-1 | . | ASSLALSTSGTQY
TRBJ1-5 | TRBV27 | . | ASTPGGNSNQPQH
TRBJ1-6 | TRBV7-9 | TRBD1 | ASSFPGTGGGSPLH
TRBJ2-7 | TRBV6-9 | TRBD1 | ASSYSRQGYEQY
TRBJ1-6 | TRBV5-1 | . | ASSFEGVANSPLH
TRBJ1-2 | TRBV5-1 | . | ASSLKAGRGYT
TRBJ2-7 | TRBV5-1 | TRBD1 | ASGWDSYEQY
TRBJ2-7 | TRBV5-1 | TRBD2 | ASSLDYSVPSGGY
TRBJ2-5 | TRBV5-1 | . | ASRSSPGETQY
TRBJ1-2 | TRBV9 | . | ASSPRGENYGYT
TRBJ1-3 | TRBV5-5 | TRBD1 | ASSIDRGLGNTIY
TRBJ2-1 | TRBV2 | TRBD2 | ASSDGTSFLSYNEQF
TRBJ2-5 | TRBV5-1 | TRBD2 | ASSFLRGGETQY
TRBJ1-5 | TRBV30 | . | AWGTFERQPQH
TRBJ2-7 | TRBV6-6 | TRBD2 | ASGEGQVSSYEQY
TRBJ1-1 | TRBV7-9 | . | ASSLQGLHTEAF
TRBJ1-3 | TRBV7-9 | TRBD1 | ASSTRDRGSGNTIY
TRBJ1-5 | TRBV6-5 | TRBD1 | ASTPQGNQPQH
TRBJ1-5 | TRBV18 | . | ASSPSSGRNEGPQH
TRBJ1-3 | TRBV5-1 | . | ASSPSGSGNTIY